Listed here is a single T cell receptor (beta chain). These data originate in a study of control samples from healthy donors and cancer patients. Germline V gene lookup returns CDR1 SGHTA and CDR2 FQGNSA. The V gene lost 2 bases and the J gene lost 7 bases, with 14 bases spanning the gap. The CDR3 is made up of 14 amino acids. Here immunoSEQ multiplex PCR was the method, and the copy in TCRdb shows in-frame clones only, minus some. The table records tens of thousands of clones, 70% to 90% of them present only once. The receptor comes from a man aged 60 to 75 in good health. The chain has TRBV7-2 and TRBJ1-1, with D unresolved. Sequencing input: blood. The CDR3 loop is CASSLRAPLGEAFF. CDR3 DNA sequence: TGTGCCAGCAGCTTAAGGGCGCCTTTGGGTGAAGCTTTCTTT.